This TCR beta chain was recorded in a study of T cell changes during pregnancy in multiple sclerosis. The repertoire was sequenced with immunoSEQ multiplex PCR; TCRdb's copy has only in-frame clones and lacks some. The sample holds fewer than 50,000 clones, 94% seen once. The ends lost 2 bases at V and 2 bases at J; junction bases unmatched: 10. The CDR3 is 18 amino acids. Germline CDR1 reads LNHDA; CDR2 reads SQIVND (reference sequence). This TCR came from a female donor with multiple sclerosis, enrolled in a pregnancy study. The chain uses TRBV19 and TRBJ1-1, with TRBD1 matching 11 bases. Here the sequenced sample was CD4+ T cells from peripheral blood mononuclear cells, taken in the third trimester of pregnancy. CDR3 DNA: TGTGCCAGTAGTATAAGGCGGACAGGGGGCTTTGAAAACACTGAAGCTTTCTTT. Its translation: CASSIRRTGGFENTEAFF.